Below, 25 T cell receptor beta chains from the same sample are listed, as sequenced in a study of cytomegalovirus exposure and HLA in healthy donors. The PCR made use of 60 Vbeta and 13 Jbeta primers. Method: immunoSEQ multiplex PCR; TCRdb's copy keeps in-frame clones and lacks some. The table records some 200,000 clones, 82% of them present only once. Sequenced input: PBMCs. Source of these receptors: a woman in her thirties or forties in good health and CMV-seronegative.

The chain combines TRBV11-2 with TRBJ2-5; TRBD1 might be the D (5 bases). TRBJ2-7 matches the DNA end more closely, so the J call is doubtful. CDR1 is SGHAT and CDR2 is FQNNGV in the germline V gene. This CDR3 has 15 amino acids. The CDR3 coding sequence is TGTGCCAGCAGCTTAGTACAGGTTAAGTCCTACGAGCAGTACTTC. Translating gives CASSLVQVKSYEQYF.

The genes are TRBV27 and TRBJ2-7; 13 positions match TRBD2. In germline, CDR1 is MNHEY, CDR2 SMNVEV (reference sequence). The V segment lost 4 bases and the J segment 1 base; nucleotides outside the gene matches: 10. The CDR3 runs 18 residues. The chain's CDR3 is CASSSPARTSGRSYEQYF. The CDR3 nucleotides read TGTGCCAGCAGTTCGCCCGCCCGGACTAGCGGGAGATCCTACGAGCAGTACTTC.

The chain recombines TRBV5-1 with TRBJ2-7, with 10 bases matching TRBD1. The germline CDR1 and CDR2 sequences are SGHRS and YFSETQ. Trimming cost V 5 bases and J 2 bases; bases outside gene matches: 1. The CDR3 contains 13 residues. In DNA form, the CDR3 reads TGCGCCAGCAGGGGGACAGGGGCCTACGAGCAGTACTTC. Residues: CASRGTGAYEQYF.

The chain employs TRBV6-6 and TRBJ2-7, with TRBD1 matching 10 bases. Trimming cost V 1 base and J 5 bases; bases outside gene matches: 2. Germline assignment: CDR1 MNHNY and CDR2 SVGAGI (reference sequence). The CDR3 loop spans 14 amino acids. DNA of the CDR3: TGTGCCAGCAGTTACTGGGACAGGGGCAACGAGCAGTACTTC. Its translation is CASSYWDRGNEQYF.

In its sample, this clone was seen once. The J gene is TRBJ1-5, the V gene TRBV2, with D unresolved. This CDR3 spans 15 amino acids. Trimming shortened V by 2 bases and J by 1 base, and 9 bases separated the two germline ends. CDR1 SNHLY and CDR2 FYNNEI come from the germline V gene. CDR3 DNA sequence: TGTGCCAGCAGTGAACCGGGTCCAAGCAATCAGCCCCAGCATTTT. This codes for CASSEPGPSNQPQHF.

J is TRBJ2-1 and V is TRBV4-1; 16 bases fit TRBD2. The length of the CDR3 is 19 residues. V shed 2 bases, J shed 6 bases, and the junction held 10 bases outside the gene matches. CDR1 is MGHRA, CDR2 YSYEKL, per germline. The CDR3: CASSQPGLAGGRGSNEQFF. The DNA of the CDR3 is TGCGCCAGCAGCCAACCGGGACTAGCGGGAGGGCGGGGGTCCAATGAGCAGTTCTTC.

The chain is built from TRBV6-1 and TRBJ2-7; 9 bases map to TRBD1. The CDR3 sequence is 14 residues long. In germline, CDR1 is MNHNS, CDR2 SASEGT. The J segment lost 2 bases and the V segment lost 7 bases, leaving 6 bases of the junction unmatched. The CDR3, as DNA: TGTGCCAGCATGGGACAGGGTCCTCCCTACGAGCAGTACTTC. Residues: CASMGQGPPYEQYF.

Worth noting for this clone: Other DNA sequences within the sample encode an identical CDR3. This chain joins TRBV19 and TRBJ2-3, with D uncertain. From germline, CDR1 is LNHDA and CDR2 SQIVND (reference sequence). V dropped 2 bases and J dropped 2 bases, with 8 bases sitting between them. The CDR3 runs 14 residues. The CDR3 DNA follows: TGTGCCAGTAGTATAAGTCGGTCCACAGATACGCAGTATTTT. Its translation is CASSISRSTDTQYF.

This chain connects TRBV7-9 to TRBJ2-7; TRBD1 agrees at 7 bases. Trimming took 4 bases from V and 6 from J; bases not matched to a gene: 12. The germline V gene has CDR1 SEHNR and CDR2 FQNEAQ (reference sequence). The CDR3 is made up of 15 amino acids. The CDR3 DNA follows: TGTGCCAGCAGCTCACGGACAGGCCAACCCCGCGAGCAGTACTTC. Translated: CASSSRTGQPREQYF. Together with reference TRBV7-9 and TRBJ2-7, the CDR3 gives the full variable domain: DTGVSQNPRHKITKRGQNVTFRCDPISEHNRLYWYRQTLGQGPEFLTYFQNEAQLEKSRLLSDRFSAERPKGSFSTLEIQRTEQGDSAMYLCASSSRTGQPREQYFGPGTRLTVT.

This sequence joins TRBV5-1 and TRBJ1-5; D unclear. From germline, CDR1 is SGHRS and CDR2 YFSETQ. Deletions cut 8 bases from V and 7 bases from J, with 10 bases between. This CDR3 comprises 11 residues. The CDR3: CARRGRQPQHF. The CDR3 DNA reads as TGCGCCAGGCGGGGAAGGCAGCCCCAGCATTTT.

The gene calls are TRBV5-1 and TRBJ2-2; the match to TRBD2 covers 7 bases. V gave up 3 bases and J gave up 5 bases; unmatched junction bases: 10. Germline CDR1 reads SGHRS; CDR2 reads YFSETQ. The CDR3 length is 16 residues. The CDR3 DNA sequence: TGCGCCAGCAGCTCATGGGTAAGCGGGGCTACCGGGGAGCTGTTTTTT. Translation gives CASSSWVSGATGELFF.

The V call is TRBV23-1, the J call TRBJ1-2; D remains unclear. TRBV23-1 carries the ORF label, with uncertain function. The CDR3 covers 16 residues. V dropped 0 bases and J dropped 1 base, with 12 bases sitting between them. CDR3: CASSQSLRADNYGYTF. CDR3 DNA: TGCGCCAGCAGTCAATCGTTGAGGGCGGATAACTATGGCTACACCTTC.

CDR3 bases: TGCGCCAGCAGCCACGCAACTAGGGTCGGCACAGATACGCAGTATTTT. It encodes CASSHATRVGTDTQYF. This chain uses TRBV4-1 with TRBJ2-3; D is perhaps TRBD2 (5 bases). In germline, CDR1 is MGHRA, CDR2 YSYEKL. Trimming pared 3 bases from V and 1 base from J, leaving 14 bases between. The CDR3 is 16 amino acids.

The chain combines TRBV27 with TRBJ2-7; a possible D gene is TRBD1 (5 bases). V lost 5 bases, J lost 5 bases, and 10 bases lay in between. Per the germline V gene, CDR1 is MNHEY and CDR2 is SMNVEV (reference sequence). This CDR3 has 12 amino acids. The chain's CDR3 is CASSTRGHEQYF. DNA of the CDR3: TGTGCCAGCAGTACAAGGGGTCACGAGCAGTACTTC.

The CDR3 sequence is CASSPGGAGLHTEAFF. DNA of the CDR3: TGTGCCAGCAGCCCAGGGGGCGCGGGCCTACACACTGAAGCTTTCTTT. V usage is TRBV5-4 and J usage is TRBJ1-1; 8 nucleotides match TRBD1. The CDR3 consists of 16 residues. From germline, CDR1 is SGHNT and CDR2 YYREEE (reference sequence). The junction had 11 bases not matched to a gene; V was cut back by 4 bases and J by 3 bases.

The DNA of the CDR3 is TGTGCCAGCTCACTACAGGGGAGTCAGACTGAAGCTTTCTTT. It encodes CASSLQGSQTEAFF. The chain uses TRBV2 and TRBJ1-1, with 7 bases aligning to TRBD1. Trimming at V came to 8 bases and at J to 5 bases, leaving 11 bases not matched to a gene. This CDR3 is built from 14 residues. From germline, CDR1 is SNHLY and CDR2 FYNNEI.

This clone was counted once. CDR3 DNA sequence: TGTGCCAGCAGTTTTTCGGTTGCCCCGGGACAGATCTATGGCTACACCTTC. Its protein is CASSFSVAPGQIYGYTF. The V and J genes are TRBV27 and TRBJ1-2; 7 nucleotides line up with TRBD1. CDR3 length: 17 amino acids. The germline V gene encodes CDR1 MNHEY and CDR2 SMNVEV (reference sequence). The ends lost 3 bases at V and 4 bases at J; junction bases unmatched: 14.

This clone has a handful of counts. The chain combines TRBV5-5 with TRBJ1-1, with TRBD1 identical over 8 bases. The CDR3 totals 13 residues. Trimming at V came to 4 bases and at J to 7 bases, leaving 6 bases not matched to a gene. CDR1 and CDR2 from the germline V gene are SGHKS and YYEKEE (reference sequence). The CDR3 nucleotides are TGTGCCAGCAGCCTAGACAGGGGACTTGAAGCTTTCTTT. Its protein is CASSLDRGLEAFF. The variable domain in full, with the rest retrieved from reference TRBV5-5 and TRBJ1-1, is DAGVTQSPTHLIKTRGQQVTLRCSPISGHKSVSWYQQVLGQGPQFIFQYYEKEERGRGNFPDRFSARQFPNYSSELNVNALLLGDSALYLCASSLDRGLEAFFGQGTRLTVV.

The chain has TRBV5-1 and TRBJ1-1, with TRBD1 matching over 8 bases. Germline values: CDR1 SGHRS, CDR2 YFSETQ. J lost 0 bases, V lost 6 bases, and 7 bases had no gene match. CDR3 size: 15 residues. Written as DNA, the CDR3 is TGCGCCAGCACCCTGACAGGGGACATGAACACTGAAGCTTTCTTT. This encodes CASTLTGDMNTEAFF. The full variable domain, completed using reference TRBV5-1 and TRBJ1-1, is KAGVTQTPRYLIKTRGQQVTLSCSPISGHRSVSWYQQTPGQGLQFLFEYFSETQRNKGNFPGRFSGRQFSNSRSEMNVSTLELGDSALYLCASTLTGDMNTEAFFGQGTRLTVV.

The rearrangement joins TRBV27 to TRBJ2-7; no firm D call. In germline, CDR1 is MNHEY, CDR2 SMNVEV (reference sequence). This CDR3 has 13 residues. The germline V and J ends were trimmed by 4 bases and 1 base, with 8 bases remaining between them. The CDR3 region is CASSYEPSYEQYF. DNA of the CDR3: TGTGCCAGCAGTTACGAGCCTTCCTACGAGCAGTACTTC.

This chain joins TRBV5-1 and TRBJ2-5; weak D call: TRBD2 (6 bases). Germline-derived CDR1 and CDR2 are SGHRS and YFSETQ. V was shortened by 1 base and J by 2 bases, with 15 bases between the two germline ends. The CDR3 runs to 16 residues. The CDR3 sequence is CASSLTTGTAQETQYF. Here the CDR3 DNA reads TGCGCCAGCAGCTTGACCACGGGGACTGCGCAAGAGACCCAGTACTTC. The full variable domain, in which reference TRBV5-1 and TRBJ2-5 provide the parts outside the CDR3, is KAGVTQTPRYLIKTRGQQVTLSCSPISGHRSVSWYQQTPGQGLQFLFEYFSETQRNKGNFPGRFSGRQFSNSRSEMNVSTLELGDSALYLCASSLTTGTAQETQYFGPGTRLLVL.

Worth noting for this clone: The germline gene is not matched at one end of the junction; a read error may be the cause. The chain employs TRBV6-6 and TRBJ1-1, with D unclear. The germline CDR1 and CDR2 sequences are MNHNY and SVGAGI (reference sequence). The length of the CDR3 is 15 residues. This chain's CDR3 is CASSYSSQPNTDAFF. In nucleotides, the CDR3 is TGTGCCAGCAGTTACTCCTCACAGCCGAACACTGATGCTTTCTTT.

The gene calls are TRBV7-9 and TRBJ2-5; maybe TRBD2 (5 bases). Germline values: CDR1 SEHNR, CDR2 FQNEAQ (reference sequence). The V and J ends lost 0 bases and 1 base respectively, with 9 bases between them. The CDR3 contains 15 residues. CDR3 amino acids: CASSLAPDFQETQYF. The CDR3 DNA sequence: TGTGCCAGCAGCTTAGCGCCGGACTTCCAAGAGACCCAGTACTTC.

The V and J genes are TRBV11-2 and TRBJ2-3, with D possibly TRBD2 on 6 matching bases. CDR1 SGHAT and CDR2 FQNNGV come from the germline V gene. Trimming took 1 base from V and 10 from J, leaving 9 bases between them. The CDR3 covers 12 residues. In nucleotides, the CDR3 is TGTGCCAGCAGCTTAGCGGGAGCGGCGCAGTATTTT. It yields the protein CASSLAGAAQYF.

This sequence joins TRBV30 and TRBJ1-5; D is unclear. Trimming left V 0 bases short and J 5 bases short, with 11 bases between. This CDR3 has 14 amino acids. Germline-derived CDR1 and CDR2 are GTSNPN and SVGIG (reference sequence). CDR3 amino acids: CAWSVRFGDQPQHF. The CDR3 DNA reads as TGTGCCTGGAGTGTACGATTCGGGGATCAGCCCCAGCATTTT.